Listed below are T cell receptor beta chains from one sample, sequenced in a study of blood T cells in healthy people across ages. TCRdb independently ran MiXCR on the 5' RACE reads; one entry per CDR3 protein. The table has more than 800,000 distinct CDR3 sequences, under 45% seen once. Sample: blood. These receptors were obtained from a woman aged 55 to 70 in good health. The CDR3 runs from the conserved cysteine through the conserved F or W. The D gene is left open where the match is weak. Size is omitted from some rows. Given values are once, few, many or a class for expanded clones.

v_gene	j_gene	abundance	d_gene	CDR3aa	CDR3nt
TRBV18	TRBJ2-3	.	TRBD2	CASSRLAGERTDTQYF	TGTGCCAGCTCGAGACTAGCGGGAGAGCGCACAGATACGCAGTATTTT
TRBV7-2	TRBJ2-1	.	TRBD2	CASSLAAGANEQFF	TGTGCCAGCAGCTTAGCCGCGGGAGCTAATGAGCAGTTCTTC
TRBV3-1	TRBJ2-4	.	TRBD1	CASSQGTGAWEQYF	TGTGCCAGCAGCCAAGGGACAGGGGCCTGGGAGCAGTACTTC
TRBV30	TRBJ2-1	.	TRBD2	CAWGSGRGYNEQFF	TGTGCCTGGGGAAGCGGGAGGGGCTACAATGAGCAGTTCTTC
TRBV20-1	TRBJ1-5	.	.	CSAGGTWDQPQHF	TGCAGTGCCGGAGGGACCTGGGATCAGCCCCAGCATTTT
TRBV7-8	TRBJ1-4	few	.	CASSLMAGAGEKLFF	TGTGCCAGCAGCTTAATGGCAGGGGCGGGTGAAAAACTGTTTTTT
TRBV27	TRBJ2-3	.	.	CASGSGLYTDTQYF	TGTGCCAGCGGGTCGGGACTGTACACAGATACGCAGTATTTT
TRBV2	TRBJ2-7	.	TRBD2	CASSEQMLAGAYEQYF	TGTGCCAGCAGTGAGCAGATGCTAGCGGGGGCCTACGAGCAGTACTTC
TRBV27	TRBJ2-7	.	.	CASSLTRTAVYEQYF	TGTGCCAGCAGTTTAACTCGTACAGCAGTATACGAGCAGTACTTC
TRBV4-2	TRBJ2-5	.	.	CASSQRAELRGNEQYF	TGTGCCAGCAGCCAACGAGCGGAGCTACGGGGGAATGAGCAGTACTTC
TRBV20-1	TRBJ2-5	.	TRBD2	CSASRLAGALEETQYF	TGCAGTGCTAGCCGACTAGCGGGCGCGCTAGAAGAGACCCAGTACTTC
TRBV20-1	TRBJ2-7	.	TRBD1	CSARDLATGLAYEQYF	TGCAGTGCTAGAGATTTGGCGACAGGGTTGGCCTACGAGCAGTACTTC
TRBV4-3	TRBJ2-1	.	.	CASSQERQGVEFF	TGCGCCAGCAGCCAAGAGCGGCAGGGAGTAGAGTTCTTC
TRBV11-2	TRBJ2-3	few	.	CASSLATRQLSNTDTQYF	TGTGCCAGCAGCTTAGCCACGAGACAGTTGTCGAACACAGATACGCAGTATTTT
TRBV5-4	TRBJ1-2	once	TRBD1	CASSLDAVSLGQRDYGYTF	TGTGCCAGCAGCTTGGACGCCGTGAGCCTGGGACAGAGGGACTATGGCTACACCTTC
TRBV5-1	TRBJ1-1	.	TRBD1	CASRPPGDRVEAFF	TGCGCCAGCAGACCCCCGGGGGACAGGGTTGAAGCTTTCTTT
TRBV11-3	TRBJ2-7	.	TRBD2	CASSLDLAGGGSYEQYF	TGTGCCAGCAGCTTAGATCTAGCGGGAGGAGGATCCTACGAGCAGTACTTC
TRBV7-9	TRBJ2-7	.	.	CASSLYAGTRSYEQYF	TGTGCCAGCAGCTTGTACGCCGGGACTCGCTCCTACGAGCAGTACTTC
TRBV11-2	TRBJ2-3	few	TRBD1	CASRRTGGRDTQYF	TGTGCCAGCAGGAGGACAGGGGGCCGGGATACGCAGTATTTT
TRBV7-9	TRBJ2-1	.	TRBD2	CANSPLAGFFDNEQFF	TGTGCCAACAGCCCTCTAGCGGGGTTTTTTGACAATGAGCAGTTCTTC
TRBV20-1	TRBJ1-6	.	.	CSAFGQGGSPLHF	TGCAGTGCCTTTGGGCAGGGCGGTTCACCCCTCCACTTT
TRBV5-1	TRBJ2-7	.	.	CASRPDSSYNEQYF	TGCGCCAGCAGACCCGACAGCTCCTACAATGAGCAGTACTTC
TRBV2	TRBJ1-3	few	.	CASSDGSSGNTIYF	TGTGCCAGCAGTGACGGTAGCTCTGGAAACACCATATATTTT
TRBV10-1	TRBJ2-1	.	TRBD2	CASSESSSGRTSSYNEQFF	TGCGCCAGCAGTGAGTCGTCTAGCGGGCGGACTAGCTCCTACAATGAGCAGTTCTTC
TRBV4-1	TRBJ2-3	few	.	CASSQGQVSTDTQYF	TGCGCCAGCAGCCAAGGACAGGTCTCCACAGATACGCAGTATTTT
TRBV4-2	TRBJ2-5	.	.	CASSQTGQETQYF	TGTGCCAGCAGCCAAACAGGCCAAGAGACCCAGTACTTC
TRBV28	TRBJ2-7	few	.	CASSLPLAGHEQYF	TGTGCCAGCAGTTTACCCCTGGCGGGGCACGAGCAGTACTTC